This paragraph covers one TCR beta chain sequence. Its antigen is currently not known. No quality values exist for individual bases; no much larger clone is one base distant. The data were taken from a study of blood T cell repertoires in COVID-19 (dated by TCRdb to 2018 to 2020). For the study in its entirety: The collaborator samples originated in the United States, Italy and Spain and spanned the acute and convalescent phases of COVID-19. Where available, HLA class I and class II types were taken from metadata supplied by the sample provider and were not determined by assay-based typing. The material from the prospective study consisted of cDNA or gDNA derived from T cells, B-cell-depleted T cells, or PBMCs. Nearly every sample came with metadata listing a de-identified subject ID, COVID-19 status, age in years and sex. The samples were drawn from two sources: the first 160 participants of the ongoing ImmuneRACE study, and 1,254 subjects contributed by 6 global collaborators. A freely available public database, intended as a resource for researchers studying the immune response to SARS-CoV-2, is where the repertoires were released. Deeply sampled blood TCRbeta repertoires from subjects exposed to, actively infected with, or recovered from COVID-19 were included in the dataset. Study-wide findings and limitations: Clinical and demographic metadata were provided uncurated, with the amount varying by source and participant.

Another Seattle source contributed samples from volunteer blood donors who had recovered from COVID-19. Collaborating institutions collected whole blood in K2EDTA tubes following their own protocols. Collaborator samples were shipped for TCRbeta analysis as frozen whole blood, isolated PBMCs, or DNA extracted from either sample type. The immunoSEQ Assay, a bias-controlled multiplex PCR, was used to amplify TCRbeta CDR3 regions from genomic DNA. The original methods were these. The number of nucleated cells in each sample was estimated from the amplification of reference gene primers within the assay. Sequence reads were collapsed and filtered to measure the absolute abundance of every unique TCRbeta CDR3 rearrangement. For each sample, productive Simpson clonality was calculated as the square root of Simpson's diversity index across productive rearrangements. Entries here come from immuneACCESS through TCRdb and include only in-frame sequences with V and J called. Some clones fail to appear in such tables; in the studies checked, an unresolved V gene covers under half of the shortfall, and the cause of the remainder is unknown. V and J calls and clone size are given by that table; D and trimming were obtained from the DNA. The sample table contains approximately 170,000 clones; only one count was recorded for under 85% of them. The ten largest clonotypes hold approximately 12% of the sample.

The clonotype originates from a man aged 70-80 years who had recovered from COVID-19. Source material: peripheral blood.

The CDR3 region reads CAISPTEISSYEQYF. The DNA reads as follows: TGTGCCATCTCACCGACAGAAATTAGCTCCTACGAGCAGTACTTC. The V and J segments used are TRBV6-5 and TRBJ2-7; perhaps TRBD1 is the D gene, with 5 bases matching. V is pared back by 10 bases and J by 0 bases, with 19 bases lying between the germline termini. The cysteine opens and the phenylalanine closes a CDR3 of 15 amino acids. Of the read, only the CDR3 DNA is kept; its 45 bases are in frame from base 1. From a lookup of the germline V gene, CDR1 and CDR2 are MNHEY and SVGAGI.